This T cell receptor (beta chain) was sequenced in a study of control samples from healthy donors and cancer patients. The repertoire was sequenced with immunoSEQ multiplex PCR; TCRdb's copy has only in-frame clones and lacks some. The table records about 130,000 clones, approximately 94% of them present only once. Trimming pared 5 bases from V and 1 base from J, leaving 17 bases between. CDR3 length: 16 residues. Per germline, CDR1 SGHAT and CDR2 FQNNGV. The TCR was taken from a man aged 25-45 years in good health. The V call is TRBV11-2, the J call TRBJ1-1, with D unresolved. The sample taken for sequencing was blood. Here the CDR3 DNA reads TGTGCCAGCAGCCAACGCGGGCGGCGGCCGAACACTGAAGCTTTCTTT. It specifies CASSQRGRRPNTEAFF.